The present TCR beta chain was sequenced within a study of blood T cell repertoires in COVID-19. Study-level information: Nucleic acid was either cDNA or gDNA, and it came from T cells, B-cell-depleted T cells, or PBMCs.

Residents of 24 US areas, aged about 18 to 89 years, made up the participants. Cohorts were assigned according to the clinical history that participants reported. V gave up 5 bases and J gave up 5 bases; unmatched junction bases: 9. The germline V gene encodes CDR1 MGHRA and CDR2 YSYEKL. The CDR3 runs to 15 residues. Some clones are missing from TCRdb's copy, which holds only in-frame ones; the method was immunoSEQ multiplex PCR. This sample has roughly 250,000 clones, with around 88% found just once. Sample: PBMCs or T cells enriched from blood (not recorded which). This receptor was identified in a woman aged 35 to 49 with acute COVID-19. The chain has TRBV4-1 and TRBJ2-5, with 9 bases identical to TRBD2. The CDR3 nucleotides are TGCGCCAGCAGCTTACGACTAGCGGCGGGGGAGACCCAGTACTTC. This encodes CASSLRLAAGETQYF.